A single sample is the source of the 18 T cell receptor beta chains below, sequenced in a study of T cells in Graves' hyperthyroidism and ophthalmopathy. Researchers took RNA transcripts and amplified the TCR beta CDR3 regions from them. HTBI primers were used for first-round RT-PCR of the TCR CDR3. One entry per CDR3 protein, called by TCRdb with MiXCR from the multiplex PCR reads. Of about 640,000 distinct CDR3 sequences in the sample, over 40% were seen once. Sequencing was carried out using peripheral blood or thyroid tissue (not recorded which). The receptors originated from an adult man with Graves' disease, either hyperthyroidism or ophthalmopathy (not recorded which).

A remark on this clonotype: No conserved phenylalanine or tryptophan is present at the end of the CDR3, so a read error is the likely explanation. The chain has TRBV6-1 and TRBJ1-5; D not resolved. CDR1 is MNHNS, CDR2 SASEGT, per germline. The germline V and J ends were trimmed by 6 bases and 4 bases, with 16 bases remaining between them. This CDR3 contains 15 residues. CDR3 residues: CASRIAKHTNQPQHC. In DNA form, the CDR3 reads TGTGCCAGCAGAATTGCGAAACACACAAATCAGCCCCAGCATTGT.

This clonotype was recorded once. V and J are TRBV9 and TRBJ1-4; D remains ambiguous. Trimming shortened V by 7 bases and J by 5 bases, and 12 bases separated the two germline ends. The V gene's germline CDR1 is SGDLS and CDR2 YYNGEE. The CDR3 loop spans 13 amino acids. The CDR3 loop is CASGPGANEKLFF. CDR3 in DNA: TGTGCCAGCGGCCCGGGAGCGAATGAAAAACTGTTTTTT.

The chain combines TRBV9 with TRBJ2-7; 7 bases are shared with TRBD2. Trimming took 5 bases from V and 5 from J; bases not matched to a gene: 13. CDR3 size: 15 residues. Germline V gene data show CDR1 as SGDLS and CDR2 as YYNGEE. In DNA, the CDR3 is TGTGCCAGCAGTCCGGGGGGAGAAACGGTTGACGAGCAGTACTTC. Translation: CASSPGGETVDEQYF.

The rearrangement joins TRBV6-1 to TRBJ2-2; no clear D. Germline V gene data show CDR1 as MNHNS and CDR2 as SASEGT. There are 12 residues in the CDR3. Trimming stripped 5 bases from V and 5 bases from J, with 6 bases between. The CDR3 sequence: CASSRATGELFF. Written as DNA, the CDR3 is TGTGCCAGCAGTCGGGCGACCGGGGAGCTGTTTTTT.

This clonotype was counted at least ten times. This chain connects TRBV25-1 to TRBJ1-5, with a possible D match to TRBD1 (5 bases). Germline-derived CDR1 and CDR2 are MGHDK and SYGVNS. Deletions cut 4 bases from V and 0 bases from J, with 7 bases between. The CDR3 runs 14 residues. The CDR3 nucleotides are TGTGCCAGCAGTGGACAGTATAGCAATCAGCCCCAGCATTTT. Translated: CASSGQYSNQPQHF.

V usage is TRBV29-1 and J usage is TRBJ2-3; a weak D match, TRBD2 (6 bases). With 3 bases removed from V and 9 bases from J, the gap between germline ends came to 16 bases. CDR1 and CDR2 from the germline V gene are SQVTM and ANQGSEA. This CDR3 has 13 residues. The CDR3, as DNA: TGCAGCGTTGAGAAAAGCGCTCGGGGGACGCAGTATTTT. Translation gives CSVEKSARGTQYF.

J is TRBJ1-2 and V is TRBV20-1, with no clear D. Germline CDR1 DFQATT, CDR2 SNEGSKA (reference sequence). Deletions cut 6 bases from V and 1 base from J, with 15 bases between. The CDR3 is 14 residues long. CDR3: CSANQGWGNYGYTF. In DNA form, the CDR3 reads TGCAGTGCCAACCAAGGCTGGGGTAACTATGGCTACACCTTC.

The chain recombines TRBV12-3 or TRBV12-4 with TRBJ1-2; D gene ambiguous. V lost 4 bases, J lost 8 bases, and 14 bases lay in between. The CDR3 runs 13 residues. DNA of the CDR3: TGTGCCAGCAGTTCCCCCCTTAGGACGGGCTACACCTTC. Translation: CASSSPLRTGYTF.

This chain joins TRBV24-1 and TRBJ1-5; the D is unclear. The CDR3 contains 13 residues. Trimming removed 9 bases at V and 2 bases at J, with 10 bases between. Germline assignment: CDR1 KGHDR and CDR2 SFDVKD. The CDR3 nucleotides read TGTGCCACCGCCGACGGAGGCAATCAGCCCCAGCATTTT. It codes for CATADGGNQPQHF.

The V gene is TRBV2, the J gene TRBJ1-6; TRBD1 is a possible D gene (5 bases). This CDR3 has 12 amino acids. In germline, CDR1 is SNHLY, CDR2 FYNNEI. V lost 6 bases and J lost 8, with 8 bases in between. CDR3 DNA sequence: TGTGCCAGCAGAGGGGACGATTCACCCCTCCACTTT. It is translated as CASRGDDSPLHF.

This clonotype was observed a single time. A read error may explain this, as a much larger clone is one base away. DNA of the CDR3: TGCAGCGTTTGGATAGGGGCGAACACTGAAGCTTTCTTT. Translating gives CSVWIGANTEAFF. This chain joins TRBV29-1 and TRBJ1-1; a weak D match, TRBD1 (5 bases). Germline V gives CDR1 SQVTM, CDR2 ANQGSEA. The CDR3 extends over 13 amino acids. The V and J ends lost 5 bases and 1 base respectively, with 11 bases between them.

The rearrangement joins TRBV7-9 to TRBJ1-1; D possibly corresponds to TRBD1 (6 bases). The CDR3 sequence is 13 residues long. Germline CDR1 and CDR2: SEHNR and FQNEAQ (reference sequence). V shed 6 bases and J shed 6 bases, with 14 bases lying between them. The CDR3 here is CASSRGSGPEAFF. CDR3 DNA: TGTGCCAGCAGTAGGGGGTCGGGCCCTGAAGCTTTCTTT. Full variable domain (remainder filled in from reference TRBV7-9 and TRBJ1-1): DTGVSQNPRHKITKRGQNVTFRCDPISEHNRLYWYRQTLGQGPEFLTYFQNEAQLEKSRLLSDRFSAERPKGSFSTLEIQRTEQGDSAMYLCASSRGSGPEAFFGQGTRLTVV.

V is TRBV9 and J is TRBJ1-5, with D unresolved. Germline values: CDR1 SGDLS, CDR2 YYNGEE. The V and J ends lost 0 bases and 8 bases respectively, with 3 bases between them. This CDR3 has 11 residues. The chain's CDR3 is CASSVVEPQHF. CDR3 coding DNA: TGTGCCAGCAGCGTAGTGGAGCCCCAGCATTTT.

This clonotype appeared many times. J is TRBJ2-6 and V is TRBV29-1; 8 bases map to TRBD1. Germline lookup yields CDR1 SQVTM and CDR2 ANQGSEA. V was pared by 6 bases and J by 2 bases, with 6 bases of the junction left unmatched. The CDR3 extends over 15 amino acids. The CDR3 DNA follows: TGCAGCGTCCGGAACAGGGGGGCTGGGGCCAACGTCCTGACTTTC. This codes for CSVRNRGAGANVLTF.

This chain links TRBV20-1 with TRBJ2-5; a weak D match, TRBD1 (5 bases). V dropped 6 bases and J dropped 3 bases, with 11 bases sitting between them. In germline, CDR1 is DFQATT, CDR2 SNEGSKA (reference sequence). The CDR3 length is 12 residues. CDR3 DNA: TGCAGTGCAAGGGGCTTTGAAGAGACCCAGTACTTC. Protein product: CSARGFEETQYF.

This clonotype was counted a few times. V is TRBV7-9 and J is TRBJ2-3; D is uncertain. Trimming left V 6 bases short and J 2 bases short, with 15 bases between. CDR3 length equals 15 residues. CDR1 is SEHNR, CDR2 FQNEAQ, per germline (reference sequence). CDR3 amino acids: CASSEVAAHTDTQYF. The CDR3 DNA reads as TGTGCCAGCAGTGAAGTGGCTGCGCACACAGATACGCAGTATTTT.

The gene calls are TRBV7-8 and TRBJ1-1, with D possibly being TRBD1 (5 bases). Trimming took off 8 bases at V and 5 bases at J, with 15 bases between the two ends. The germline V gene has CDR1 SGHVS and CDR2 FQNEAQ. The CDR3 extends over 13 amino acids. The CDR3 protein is CASFKGRLTEAFF. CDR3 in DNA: TGTGCCAGCTTCAAGGGGCGACTAACTGAAGCTTTCTTT. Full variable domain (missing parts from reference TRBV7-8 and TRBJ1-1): GAGVSQSPRYKVAKRGQDVALRCDPISGHVSLFWYQQALGQGPEFLTYFQNEAQLDKSGLPSDRFFAERPEGSVSTLKIQRTQQEDSAVYLCASFKGRLTEAFFGQGTRLTVV.

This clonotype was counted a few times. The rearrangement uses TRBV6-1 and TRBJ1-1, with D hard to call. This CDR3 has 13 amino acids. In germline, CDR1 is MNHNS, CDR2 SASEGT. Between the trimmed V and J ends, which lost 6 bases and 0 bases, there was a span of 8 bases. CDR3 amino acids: CASRPRVNTEAFF. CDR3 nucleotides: TGTGCCAGCAGGCCCAGAGTGAACACTGAAGCTTTCTTT.